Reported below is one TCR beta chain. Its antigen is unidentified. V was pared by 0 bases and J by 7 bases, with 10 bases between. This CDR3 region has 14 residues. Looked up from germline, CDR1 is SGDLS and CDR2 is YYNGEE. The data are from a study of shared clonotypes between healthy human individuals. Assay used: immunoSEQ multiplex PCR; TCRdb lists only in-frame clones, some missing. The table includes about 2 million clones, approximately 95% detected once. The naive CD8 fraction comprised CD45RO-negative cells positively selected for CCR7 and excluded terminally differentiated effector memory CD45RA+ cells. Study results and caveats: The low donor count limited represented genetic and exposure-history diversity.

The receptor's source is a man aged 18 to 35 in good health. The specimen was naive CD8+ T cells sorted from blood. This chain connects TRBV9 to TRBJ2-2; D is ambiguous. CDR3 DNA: TGTGCCAGCAGCGTAGGTGGGGAAGACGGGGAGCTGTTTTTT. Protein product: CASSVGGEDGELFF.